Listed below are T cell receptor beta chains from one sample, sequenced in a study of control samples from healthy donors and cancer patients. Using immunoSEQ multiplex PCR, the repertoire was profiled, and TCRdb retains in-frame clones only, with some absent. The sample yields 390,000 or so clones, around 90% seen once. Sequencing was done on a sample of PBMCs. These receptors were obtained from a man in his forties with head and neck cancer. CDR3s leave out the opening cysteine and the closing phenylalanine or tryptophan. The D gene is left open where the match is weak.

d_call | v_call | cdr3_aa
TRBD2 | TRBV6-2/TRBV6-3 | ASSRGTSGTVQF
TRBD1 | TRBV19 | ASSIQGGDSNQPQH
TRBD1 | TRBV2 | ASSEPGTVRDSPLH
. | TRBV7-2 | ASSFTELYEQY
. | TRBV5-1 | ASSLDGRGTGELF
. | TRBV4-3 | ASSQDSRSSPTPQH
TRBD2 | TRBV10-3 | AISTPWGTSDQQWETQY
TRBD1 | TRBV10-1 | ASSEPLGQDKAGANVLT
TRBD1 | TRBV19 | ASRRQGSTEAF
. | TRBV5-6 | ASSFGGEYEQY